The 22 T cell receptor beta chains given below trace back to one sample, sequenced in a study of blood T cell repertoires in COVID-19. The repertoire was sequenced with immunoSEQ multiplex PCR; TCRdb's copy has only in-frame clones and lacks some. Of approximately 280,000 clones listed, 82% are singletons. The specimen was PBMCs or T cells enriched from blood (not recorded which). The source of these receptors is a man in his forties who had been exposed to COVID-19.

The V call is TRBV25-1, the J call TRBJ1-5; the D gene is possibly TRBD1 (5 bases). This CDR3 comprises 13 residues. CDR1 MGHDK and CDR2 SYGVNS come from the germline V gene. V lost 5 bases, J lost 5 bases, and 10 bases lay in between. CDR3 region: CASSPSGDQPQHF. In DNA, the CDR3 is TGTGCCAGCAGTCCATCGGGGGATCAGCCCCAGCATTTT.

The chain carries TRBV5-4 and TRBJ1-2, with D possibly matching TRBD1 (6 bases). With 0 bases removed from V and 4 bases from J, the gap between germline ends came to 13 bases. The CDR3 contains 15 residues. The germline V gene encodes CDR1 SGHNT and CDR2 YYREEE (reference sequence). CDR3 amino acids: CASSLVFQGFYGYTF. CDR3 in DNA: TGTGCCAGCAGCTTGGTGTTTCAGGGGTTCTATGGCTACACCTTC. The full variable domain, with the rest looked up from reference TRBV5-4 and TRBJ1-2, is ETGVTQSPTHLIKTRGQQVTLRCSSQSGHNTVSWYQQALGQGPQFIFQYYREEENGRGNFPPRFSGLQFPNYSSELNVNALELDDSALYLCASSLVFQGFYGYTFGSGTRLTVV.

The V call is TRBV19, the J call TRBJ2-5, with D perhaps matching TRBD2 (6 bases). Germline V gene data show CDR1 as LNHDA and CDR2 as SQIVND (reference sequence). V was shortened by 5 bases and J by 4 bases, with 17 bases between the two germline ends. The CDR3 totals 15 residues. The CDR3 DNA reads TGTGCCAGTAGTTCTGGAGGGGCAGTAACAGAGACCCAGTACTTC. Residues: CASSSGGAVTETQYF. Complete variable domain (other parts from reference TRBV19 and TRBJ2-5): DGGITQSPKYLFRKEGQNVTLSCEQNLNHDAMYWYRQDPGQGLRLIYYSQIVNDFQKGDIAEGYSVSREKKESFPLTVTSAQKNPTAFYLCASSSGGAVTETQYFGPGTRLLVL.

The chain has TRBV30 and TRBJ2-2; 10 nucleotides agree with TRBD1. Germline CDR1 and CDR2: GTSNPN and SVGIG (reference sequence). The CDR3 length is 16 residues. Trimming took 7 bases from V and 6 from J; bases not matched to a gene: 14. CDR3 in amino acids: CASKRPGQGFSGELFF. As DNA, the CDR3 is TGTGCCTCAAAACGGCCGGGACAGGGGTTTTCCGGGGAGCTGTTTTTT.

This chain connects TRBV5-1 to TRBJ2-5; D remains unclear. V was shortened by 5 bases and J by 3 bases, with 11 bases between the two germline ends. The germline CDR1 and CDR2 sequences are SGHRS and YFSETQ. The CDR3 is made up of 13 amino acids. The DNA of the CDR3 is TGCGCCAGCAGGTATGGGCGAGAAGAGACCCAGTACTTC. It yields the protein CASRYGREETQYF.

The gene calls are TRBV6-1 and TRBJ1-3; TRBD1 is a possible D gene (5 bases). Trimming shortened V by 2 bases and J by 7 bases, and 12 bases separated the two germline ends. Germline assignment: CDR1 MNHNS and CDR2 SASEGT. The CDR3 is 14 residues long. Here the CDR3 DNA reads TGTGCCAGCAGTGAAATACAGGCCAGGAACACCATATATTTT. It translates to CASSEIQARNTIYF.

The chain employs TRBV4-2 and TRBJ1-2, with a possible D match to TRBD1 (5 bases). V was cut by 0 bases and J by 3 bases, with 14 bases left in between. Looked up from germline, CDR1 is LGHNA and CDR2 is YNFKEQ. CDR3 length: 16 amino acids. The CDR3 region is CASSQDRLDSHYGYTF. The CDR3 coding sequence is TGTGCCAGCAGCCAAGATCGTTTAGACAGCCACTATGGCTACACCTTC.

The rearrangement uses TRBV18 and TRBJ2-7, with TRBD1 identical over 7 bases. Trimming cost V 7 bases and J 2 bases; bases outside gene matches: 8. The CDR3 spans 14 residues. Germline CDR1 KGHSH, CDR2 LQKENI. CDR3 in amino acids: CASCRDSTTYEQYF. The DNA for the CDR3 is TGTGCCAGCTGCCGGGACAGTACCACCTACGAGCAGTACTTC.

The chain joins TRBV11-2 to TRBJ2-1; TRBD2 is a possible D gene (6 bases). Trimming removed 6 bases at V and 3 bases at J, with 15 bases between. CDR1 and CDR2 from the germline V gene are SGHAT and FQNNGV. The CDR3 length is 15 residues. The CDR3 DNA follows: TGTGCCAGCAGGCCCCCGGGACTCCTCTACAATGAGCAGTTCTTC. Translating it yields CASRPPGLLYNEQFF.

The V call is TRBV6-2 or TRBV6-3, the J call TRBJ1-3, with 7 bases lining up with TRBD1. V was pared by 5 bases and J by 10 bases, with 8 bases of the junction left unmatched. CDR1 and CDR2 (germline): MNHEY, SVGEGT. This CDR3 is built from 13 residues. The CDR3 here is CASSNSDRRTIYF. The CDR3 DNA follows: TGTGCCAGCAGTAATTCGGACAGGCGTACCATATATTTT.

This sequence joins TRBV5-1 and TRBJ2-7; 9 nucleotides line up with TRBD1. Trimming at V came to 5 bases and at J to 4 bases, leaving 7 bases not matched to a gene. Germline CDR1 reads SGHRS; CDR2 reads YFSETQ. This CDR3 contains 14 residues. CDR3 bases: TGCGCCAGCAGGGACGGACAGGGGTTATACGAGCAGTACTTC. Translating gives CASRDGQGLYEQYF.

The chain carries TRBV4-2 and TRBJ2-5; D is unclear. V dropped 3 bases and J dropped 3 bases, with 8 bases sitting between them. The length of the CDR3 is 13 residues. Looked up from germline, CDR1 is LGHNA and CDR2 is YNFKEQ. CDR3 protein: CASSQGREETQYF. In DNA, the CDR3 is TGTGCCAGCAGCCAGGGCAGAGAAGAGACCCAGTACTTC.

This CDR3 reads CASSTVNSNQPQHF. For the CDR3, the DNA is TGTGCCAGTAGTACAGTGAATAGCAATCAGCCCCAGCATTTT. The gene calls are TRBV19 and TRBJ1-5; D uncertain. The CDR3 has 14 amino acids. Trimming took 4 bases from V and 0 from J, leaving 7 bases between them. CDR1 and CDR2 from the germline V gene are LNHDA and SQIVND (reference sequence). Looking up the rest from reference TRBV19 and TRBJ1-5 gives the full variable domain: DGGITQSPKYLFRKEGQNVTLSCEQNLNHDAMYWYRQDPGQGLRLIYYSQIVNDFQKGDIAEGYSVSREKKESFPLTVTSAQKNPTAFYLCASSTVNSNQPQHFGDGTRLSIL.

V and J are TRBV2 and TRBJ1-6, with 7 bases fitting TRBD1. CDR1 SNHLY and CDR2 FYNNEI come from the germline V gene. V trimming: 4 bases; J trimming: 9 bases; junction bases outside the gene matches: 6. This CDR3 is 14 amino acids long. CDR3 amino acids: CASSGDSSFSPLHF. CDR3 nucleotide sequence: TGTGCCAGCAGTGGGGACAGTAGTTTTTCACCCCTCCACTTT.

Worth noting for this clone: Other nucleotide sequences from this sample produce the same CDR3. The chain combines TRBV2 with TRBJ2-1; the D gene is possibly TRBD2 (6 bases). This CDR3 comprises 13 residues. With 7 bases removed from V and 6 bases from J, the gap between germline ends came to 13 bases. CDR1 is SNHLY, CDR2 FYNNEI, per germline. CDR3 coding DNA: TGTGCCAGCACCCGGGACTGGGGCAATGAGCAGTTCTTC. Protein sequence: CASTRDWGNEQFF.

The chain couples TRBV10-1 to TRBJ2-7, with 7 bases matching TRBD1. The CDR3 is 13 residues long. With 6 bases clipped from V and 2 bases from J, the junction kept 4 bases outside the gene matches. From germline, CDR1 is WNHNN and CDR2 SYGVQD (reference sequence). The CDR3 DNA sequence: TGCGCCAGCAGCACAGGGGTTCCCTACGAGCAGTACTTC. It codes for CASSTGVPYEQYF.

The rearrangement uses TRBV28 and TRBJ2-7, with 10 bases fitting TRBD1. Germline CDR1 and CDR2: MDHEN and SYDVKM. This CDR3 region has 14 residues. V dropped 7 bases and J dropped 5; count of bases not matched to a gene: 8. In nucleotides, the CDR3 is TGTGCCAGCACTCCGGGACAGGGGTTTCACGAGCAGTACTTC. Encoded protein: CASTPGQGFHEQYF. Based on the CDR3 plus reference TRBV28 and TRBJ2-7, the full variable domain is DVKVTQSSRYLVKRTGEKVFLECVQDMDHENMFWYRQDPGLGLRLIYFSYDVKMKEKGDIPEGYSVSREKKERFSLILESASTNQTSMYLCASTPGQGFHEQYFGPGTRLTVT.

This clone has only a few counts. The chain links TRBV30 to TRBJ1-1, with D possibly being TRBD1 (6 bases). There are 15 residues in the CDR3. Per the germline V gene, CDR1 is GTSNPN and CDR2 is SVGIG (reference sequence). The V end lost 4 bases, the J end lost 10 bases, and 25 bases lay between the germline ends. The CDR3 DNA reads TGTGCCTGGATCATGCGCGGGGGGGCGGTTCTCGGAGCTTTCTTT. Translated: CAWIMRGGAVLGAFF.

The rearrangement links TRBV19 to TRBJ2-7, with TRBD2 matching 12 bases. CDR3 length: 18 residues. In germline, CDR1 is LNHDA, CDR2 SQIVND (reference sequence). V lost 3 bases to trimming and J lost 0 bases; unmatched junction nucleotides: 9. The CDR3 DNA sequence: TGTGCCAGTAGTATCCTAGCTAGCGGGAGGGCCCGCTCCTACGAGCAGTACTTC. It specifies CASSILASGRARSYEQYF.

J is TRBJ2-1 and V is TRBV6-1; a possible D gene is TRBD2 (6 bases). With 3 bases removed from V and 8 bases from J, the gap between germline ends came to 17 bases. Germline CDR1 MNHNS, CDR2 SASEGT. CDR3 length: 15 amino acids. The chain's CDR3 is CASSDAGREVDEQFF. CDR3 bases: TGTGCCAGCAGTGATGCGGGCAGGGAGGTGGATGAGCAGTTCTTC.

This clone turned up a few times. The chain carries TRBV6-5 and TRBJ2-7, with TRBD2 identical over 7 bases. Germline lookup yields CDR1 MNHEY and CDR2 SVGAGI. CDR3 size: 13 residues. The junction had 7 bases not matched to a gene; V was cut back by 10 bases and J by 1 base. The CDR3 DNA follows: TGTGCCACCGAAGGGAGGGCATCCTACGAGCAGTACTTC. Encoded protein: CATEGRASYEQYF.

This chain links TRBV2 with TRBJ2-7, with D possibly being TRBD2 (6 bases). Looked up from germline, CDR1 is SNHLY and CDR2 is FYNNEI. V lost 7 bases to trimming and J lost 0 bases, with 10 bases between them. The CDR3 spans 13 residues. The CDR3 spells CASKEGVSYEQYF. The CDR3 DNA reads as TGTGCCAGCAAGGAGGGCGTCTCCTACGAGCAGTACTTC.